This TCR beta chain was identified in a study of OX40 agonist ivuxolimab in advanced cancers. Study conclusions and caveats: Both blood CD4+ and CD8+ T cells showed clonal growth by week 6 at 0.1 to 3.0 mg/kg.

A remark on this clone: Its antigen remains unknown.

Here immunoSEQ multiplex PCR was the method, and the copy in TCRdb shows in-frame clones only, minus some. In the table there are roughly 28,000 clones, over 75% of which are singletons. CDR1 and CDR2 from the germline V gene are SGDLS and YYNGEE. Trimming pared 0 bases from V and 4 bases from J, leaving 14 bases between. The CDR3 is 16 residues long. Sequenced material: CD4+ or CD8+ T cells sorted from blood, taken in a trial of the OX40 agonist ivuxolimab. The receptor was isolated from an adult with an advanced solid tumor such as melanoma, head and neck, liver or kidney cancer. This chain joins TRBV9 and TRBJ2-1; D call uncertain. As DNA, the CDR3 is TGTGCCAGCAGCGTAGTGGGCGTCGTCGGATACAATGAGCAGTTCTTC. It yields the protein CASSVVGVVGYNEQFF.